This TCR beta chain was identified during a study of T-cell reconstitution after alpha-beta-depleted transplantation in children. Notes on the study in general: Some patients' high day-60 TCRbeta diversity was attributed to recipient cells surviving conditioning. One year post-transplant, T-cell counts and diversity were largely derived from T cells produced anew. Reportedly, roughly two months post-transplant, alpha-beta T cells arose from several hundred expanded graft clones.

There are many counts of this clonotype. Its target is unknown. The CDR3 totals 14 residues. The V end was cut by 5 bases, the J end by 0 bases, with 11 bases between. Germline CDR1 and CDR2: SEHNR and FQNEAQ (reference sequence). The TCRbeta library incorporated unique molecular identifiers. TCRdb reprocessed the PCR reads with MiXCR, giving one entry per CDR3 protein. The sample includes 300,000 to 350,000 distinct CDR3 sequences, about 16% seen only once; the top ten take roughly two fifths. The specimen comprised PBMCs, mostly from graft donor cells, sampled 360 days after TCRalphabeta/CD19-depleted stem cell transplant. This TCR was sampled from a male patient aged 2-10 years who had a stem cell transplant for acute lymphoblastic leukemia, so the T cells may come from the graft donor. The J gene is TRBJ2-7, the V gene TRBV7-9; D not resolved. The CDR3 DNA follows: TGTGCCAGCAGCCTACAGTTAAGCTCCTACGAGCAGTACTTC. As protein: CASSLQLSSYEQYF.